The rows below give T cell receptor beta chains drawn from one sample of a study of memory CD4+ T cells and cytomegalovirus serostatus. The method was immunoSEQ multiplex PCR; TCRdb's version includes in-frame clones alone and lacks a portion of them. The table lists about 57,000 clones, under 80% of them singletons. The source material was memory CD4+ T cells from blood. These receptor sequences come from an adult in good health and CMV-seronegative. The CDR3 runs from the conserved cysteine through the conserved F or W. The order of the fields is V gene, J gene, D gene, clone size, CDR3 DNA, CDR3 protein. D genes are given only for firm matches. Part of the rows lack a size; the others show once, few, many or a class for expanded clones.

TRBV19	TRBJ1-1	-	-	TGTGCCAGTAGTATAGGTTTCAGGGGTAACACTGAAGCTTTCTTT	CASSIGFRGNTEAFF
TRBV7-9	TRBJ1-3	-	-	TGTGCCAGCAGCCCAGGACTGTACTCTGGAAACACCATATATTTT	CASSPGLYSGNTIYF
TRBV6-5	TRBJ2-5	TRBD1	-	TGTGCCAGCAGTGGTTCCGGGACAGGGAGCCGGACCCAGTACTTC	CASSGSGTGSRTQYF
TRBV7-9	TRBJ2-1	-	-	TGTGCCAGCAGCTTACCTCTACACAATGAGCAGTTCTTC	CASSLPLHNEQFF
TRBV28	TRBJ1-2	-	-	TGTGCCAGCAGTTCAGGGTTATATGGCTACACCTTC	CASSSGLYGYTF
TRBV12-5	TRBJ1-6	-	-	TGTGCTAGTGGTACCGTTGCCGGCAAAGGGTCACCCCTCCACTTT	CASGTVAGKGSPLHF
TRBV19	TRBJ1-5	TRBD1	-	TGTGCCAGTAGTATCCAACAGGGGAAGGGTCAGCCCCAGCATTTT	CASSIQQGKGQPQHF
TRBV27	TRBJ2-3	-	-	TGTGCCAGCAGTAGAGGGACTTTCAGGGGCACAGATACGCAGTATTTT	CASSRGTFRGTDTQYF
TRBV7-9	TRBJ1-5	-	-	TGTGCCAGCAGCTCATCCGACAGGTATAGCAATCAGCCCCAGCATTTT	CASSSSDRYSNQPQHF
TRBV19	TRBJ2-3	-	-	TGTGCCAGCCGGGGGCCGACAAGCACAGATACGCAGTATTTT	CASRGPTSTDTQYF
TRBV7-9	TRBJ2-5	-	once	TGTGCCAGCAGCTTAGGGGGAAGGGAGACCCAGTACTTC	CASSLGGRETQYF
TRBV7-7	TRBJ2-3	TRBD2	once	TGTGCCAGCAGCCCGGGGGGGAGGGAAGATACGCAGTATTTT	CASSPGGREDTQYF
TRBV19	TRBJ2-2	-	-	TGTGCCAGTAGTATTTCCCAGGGGTATGACACCGGGGAGCTGTTTTTT	CASSISQGYDTGELFF
TRBV18	TRBJ1-2	-	-	TGTGCCAGCTCACCTCTGCTTGCAGGGCGCGGCTACACCTTC	CASSPLLAGRGYTF
TRBV4-2	TRBJ2-2	TRBD2	-	TGTGCCAGCAGCCATCCCTGGACTAGAACCGGGGAGCGGTTTTTT	CASSHPWTRTGERFF
TRBV20-1	TRBJ1-1	-	-	TGCAGTGCCCGGGGGTCCGAGGAAGCTTTCTTT	CSARGSEEAFF
TRBV29-1	TRBJ2-1	-	-	TGCAGCGTTTCGCAAAGCCTCTACAATGAGCAGTTCTTC	CSVSQSLYNEQFF
TRBV5-4	TRBJ1-2	TRBD1	once	TGTGCCAGCAGCGGGGACAGGGGGCTCTATGGCTACACCTTC	CASSGDRGLYGYTF
TRBV2	TRBJ2-1	TRBD1	once	TGTGCCAGCAGTGTGCGGTGGGGACAGGGGGCTTATGAGCAGTTCTTC	CASSVRWGQGAYEQFF
TRBV12-5	TRBJ2-5	TRBD2	-	TGTGCTAGTGAAATAGCGGGAGGTGGGGAAGAGACCCAGTACTTC	CASEIAGGGEETQYF
TRBV11-2	TRBJ2-2	TRBD1	-	TGTGCCAGCAGCGAGGGGGGACAGGGGATCACCGGGGAGCTGTTTTTT	CASSEGGQGITGELFF
TRBV2	TRBJ1-3	-	-	TGTGCCAGCAGTCTCGAGACCTCTGGAAACACCATATATTTT	CASSLETSGNTIYF
TRBV6-1	TRBJ1-4	-	few	TGTGCCAGCGGTCGCCAGACTACGAATGAAAAACTGTTTTTT	CASGRQTTNEKLFF
TRBV7-9	TRBJ1-5	-	few	TGTGCCAGCAGCAGCTTCTCAGACCATCAGCCCCAGCATTTT	CASSSFSDHQPQHF
TRBV4-1	TRBJ2-5	TRBD2	-	TGCGCCAGCAGCCAGAACTTTCTAGCGGGGGGGCAAGAGACCCAGTACTTC	CASSQNFLAGGQETQYF
TRBV5-4	TRBJ2-3	-	-	TGTGCCAGCAGCTTGTTTTATGGGAGTGCAAGCACAGATACGCAGTATTTT	CASSLFYGSASTDTQYF
TRBV2	TRBJ1-5	-	-	TGTGCCAGCAGTGGGAACTATAATCAGCCCCAGCATTTT	CASSGNYNQPQHF
TRBV18	TRBJ2-3	-	-	TGTGCCAGCTCACCAATAGGGGATACGCAGTATTTT	CASSPIGDTQYF
TRBV6-1	TRBJ2-2	-	few	TGTGCCAGCAAGGACGGTCTGAACACCGGGGAGCTGTTTTTT	CASKDGLNTGELFF
TRBV15	TRBJ2-5	-	-	TGTGCCACCAGCAGAGGGCCAGCGGAGACCCAGTACTTC	CATSRGPAETQYF
TRBV2	TRBJ1-2	-	-	TGTGCCAGCAGTGAGTTCCAAACAGGGAAGTCCGGCTACACCTTC	CASSEFQTGKSGYTF
TRBV5-1	TRBJ2-5	-	-	TGCGCCAGCAGGGATTCTGGGTCGACGGACTTC	CASRDSGSTDF
TRBV10-2	TRBJ2-3	TRBD2	-	TGCGCCAGCAGTGAGCCTAGCGGGGCCCCAGATACGCAGTATTTT	CASSEPSGAPDTQYF
TRBV4-2	TRBJ2-1	TRBD2	-	TGTGCCAGCAGCCAAGTCCCGGGACTAGGAGGCAATGAGCAGTTCTTC	CASSQVPGLGGNEQFF
TRBV2	TRBJ1-3	-	-	TGTGCCAGCACCGGGACAAACTCTGGAAACACCATATATTTT	CASTGTNSGNTIYF
TRBV18	TRBJ2-7	TRBD2	-	TGTGCCAGCTCAGCGGGGGGGCCGTACGAGCAGTACTTC	CASSAGGPYEQYF
TRBV15	TRBJ1-4	-	-	TGTGCCACCTTGCGCGGGGGGGCTAATGAAAAACTGTTTTTT	CATLRGGANEKLFF
TRBV11-1	TRBJ1-2	-	few	TGTGCCAGCAGCCAACCTGGACAAACCTATGGCTACACCTTC	CASSQPGQTYGYTF
TRBV7-9	TRBJ1-5	TRBD1	-	TGTGCCAGCAGCTTAGGGGACAGTGGCAATCAGCCCCAGCATTTT	CASSLGDSGNQPQHF
TRBV5-1	TRBJ1-1	-	once	TGCGCCAGCAGCTTGAGGCAGGGGAACGCTGAAGCTTTCTTT	CASSLRQGNAEAFF
TRBV7-8	TRBJ1-1	-	-	TGTGCCAGCAGCTTGGCCGGGAACACTGAAGCTTTCTTT	CASSLAGNTEAFF
TRBV5-5	TRBJ1-5	-	few	TGTGCCAGCAGCTTGGTAACAGGCAATCAGCCCCAGCATTTT	CASSLVTGNQPQHF
TRBV6-1	TRBJ1-2	-	-	TGTGCCAGCAGTGAACGAGGAGGGGAGAACTATGGCTACACCTTC	CASSERGGENYGYTF
TRBV7-8	TRBJ1-2	-	-	TGTGCCAGCAGCTTAGCTCCCGGAACAGGCGGCTACACCTTC	CASSLAPGTGGYTF
TRBV5-1	TRBJ1-6	-	-	TGCGCCAGCAGCTTCGAGGGGCAGAACTCACCCCTCCACTTT	CASSFEGQNSPLHF
TRBV6-5	TRBJ1-2	-	-	TGTGCCAGCAGTTTCTCCCCTGGACCCGGTAACTATGGCTACACCTTC	CASSFSPGPGNYGYTF
TRBV5-1	TRBJ2-7	-	-	TGCGCCAGCAGCTTGGGAGGGCAGTACGAGCAGTACTTC	CASSLGGQYEQYF
TRBV2	TRBJ1-5	TRBD1	-	TGTGCCAGCAGTATTAGACAGGGAACGCAGCCCCAGCATTTT	CASSIRQGTQPQHF